This passage covers 2 T cell receptor beta chains from one sample sequenced in a study of beta chain features in type 1 diabetes. These TCRs are of unknown antigen specificity. General study findings and limits: Type 1 diabetes patients had TCRB CDR3s that were shorter (moderately but significantly so) in all four CD4+ subsets.

The whole isolated RNA underwent reverse transcription, so sequencing captured expressed TCRB transcripts. Sequencing was performed with immunoSEQ multiplex PCR; in TCRdb, only in-frame clones are kept and a portion is missing. Here the sample spans a few hundred thousand clones, under 20% being singletons. Input material: naive CD4+ T cells from blood. Every receptor here comes from a man in his thirties or forties with type 1 diabetes.

V is TRBV29-1 and J is TRBJ2-2; 13 nucleotides align to TRBD2. The CDR3 loop spans 17 amino acids. V dropped 3 bases and J dropped 4; count of bases not matched to a gene: 8. CDR1 is SQVTM, CDR2 ANQGSEA, per germline. The CDR3 DNA is TGCAGCGTTGACTCCTCCGGGACTAGCGGGATCACCGGGGAGCTGTTTTTT. Its protein product is CSVDSSGTSGITGELFF.

This clone was found a few times. The rearrangement links TRBV7-9 to TRBJ2-1; the D call may be TRBD1 or TRBD2 (5 bases each). CDR1 is SEHNR, CDR2 FQNEAQ, per germline (reference sequence). V lost 6 bases, J lost 7 bases, and 13 bases lay in between. This CDR3 contains 13 residues. The CDR3 coding sequence is TGTGCCAGCAGTTGGGACCTGTATAATGAGCAGTTCTTC. This translates into CASSWDLYNEQFF.